The present TCR beta chain was sequenced within a study of T cell responses to AZD1222 COVID-19 vaccine. Using immunoSEQ multiplex PCR, the repertoire was profiled, and TCRdb retains in-frame clones only, with some absent. The table shows approximately 80,000 clones, with roughly 88% occurring only once. Germline V lookup: CDR1 SGHTA, CDR2 FQGNSA. CDR3 size: 14 residues. Trimming removed 3 bases at V and 0 bases at J, with 9 bases between. Broader study findings: Donor demographics were predominantly white British with a female majority; clonal diversity may be underestimated. Spike as a whole was targeted by vaccine-associated CD4 TCRs, dominant at 160-218 and 743-854. Close to half of spike-specific TCRs reportedly recognize unmutated variant regions. Compared with day 0, the breadth and depth of the Spike-specific TCR repertoire rose significantly after two doses of AZD1222.

To note about this clone: The antigen is unknown.

This TCR came from an adult who received the AZD1222 COVID-19 vaccine. The sequences come from peripheral blood, collected 28 days after the second AZD1222 dose. This rearrangement joins TRBV7-2 to TRBJ2-7; D call uncertain. DNA of the CDR3: TGTGCCAGCAGCTTCCTGGCAAGCTCCTACGAGCAGTACTTC. Residues: CASSFLASSYEQYF.